These 5 T cell receptor beta chains came from one sample sequenced in a study of technical replicates of blood from several donors. Libraries were prepared by immunoSEQ multiplex PCR; TCRdb keeps only in-frame clonotypes and omits some of them. The table records over 90,000 clones, approximately 96% of them present only once. The sequenced material came from T cells isolated from PBMCs. The origin of the receptors is a human donor in good health.

As for this clone: This CDR3 is also generated by other DNA sequences in the sample. V and J are TRBV5-1 and TRBJ2-7; TRBD2 might be the D (5 bases). The CDR3 consists of 15 residues. The V end lost 4 bases, the J end lost 0 bases, and 14 bases lay between the germline ends. The germline CDR1 and CDR2 sequences are SGHRS and YFSETQ. CDR3 sequence: CASSLSGISSYEQYF. The CDR3 DNA follows: TGCGCCAGCAGCCTGAGCGGAATCAGCTCCTACGAGCAGTACTTC.

The rearrangement joins TRBV7-3 to TRBJ2-1, with 7 bases identical to TRBD1. The germline CDR1 and CDR2 sequences are SGHTA and FQGTGA. The CDR3 loop spans 13 amino acids. The J segment lost 9 bases and the V segment lost 5 bases, leaving 7 bases of the junction unmatched. CDR3 in DNA: TGTGCCAGCAGCAGTCAGGGGGTGGCTGAGCAGTTCTTC. Translation: CASSSQGVAEQFF.

The rearrangement links TRBV5-1 to TRBJ1-2, with a tentative D call TRBD1 (5 bases). V was clipped by 5 bases and J by 5 bases, with 16 bases between them. Germline V gene data show CDR1 as SGHRS and CDR2 as YFSETQ. The CDR3 is 14 residues long. The CDR3 DNA follows: TGCGCCAGCAGTCAAGGGGTGATACCTTATGGCTACACCTTC. It is translated as CASSQGVIPYGYTF.

This sequence joins TRBV28 and TRBJ1-2; D gene ambiguous. V was clipped by 6 bases and J by 4 bases, with 15 bases between them. Germline CDR1 reads MDHEN; CDR2 reads SYDVKM. This CDR3 region has 14 residues. CDR3 bases: TGTGCCAGCAGATCCGCGGCGGCACGCTATGGCTACACCTTC. Its translation: CASRSAAARYGYTF.

The chain has TRBV19 and TRBJ1-5; D is uncertain. The CDR3 sequence is 15 residues long. CDR1 and CDR2 from the germline V gene are LNHDA and SQIVND (reference sequence). V dropped 7 bases and J dropped 1 base, with 14 bases sitting between them. In DNA form, the CDR3 reads TGTGCCAGTACGACCTCTCCGGAGAGCAATCAGCCCCAGCATTTT. This sequence encodes CASTTSPESNQPQHF.